Shown below are 25 T cell receptor beta chains from a single sample sequenced in a study of response to subunit inactivated influenza vaccine. From the RT-PCR reads, TCRdb called clonotypes with MiXCR, one entry per CDR3 protein. The sample includes 700,000 to 800,000 distinct CDR3 sequences, about 18% of them seen just once. Here the sequenced sample was PBMCs from blood, taken roughly 5 days after vaccination. The receptors were sampled from a man aged 50 to 59 who received an inactivated influenza vaccine.

This chain connects TRBV6-2 or TRBV6-3 to TRBJ1-2; D is possibly TRBD1 (6 bases). CDR1 and CDR2 (germline): MNHEY, SVGEGT. Deletions cut 0 bases from V and 4 bases from J, with 9 bases between. The CDR3 has 14 amino acids. CDR3 sequence (DNA): TGTGCCAGCAGTTACTCGGACAGAAGCTATGGCTACACCTTC. Encoded protein: CASSYSDRSYGYTF.

This clonotype was found a few times. V gene TRBV15 combines with J gene TRBJ2-5; TRBD2 is a possible D gene (5 bases). Trimming stripped 0 bases from V and 4 bases from J, with 12 bases between. The CDR3 is 15 amino acids. Germline CDR1 and CDR2: LNHNV and YYDKDF (reference sequence). CDR3 region: CATSRDRRGPETQYF. The CDR3 DNA reads as TGTGCCACCAGCAGAGATCGAAGAGGGCCAGAGACCCAGTACTTC.

This clonotype was found a few times. The J gene is TRBJ2-5, the V gene TRBV7-9, with D possibly TRBD1 on 6 matching bases. Germline loops: CDR1 SEHNR, CDR2 FQNEAQ (reference sequence). The CDR3 spans 14 residues. V was cut by 5 bases and J by 5 bases, with 15 bases left in between. CDR3 sequence reads: CASSPPTGFETQYF. In DNA, the CDR3 is TGTGCCAGCAGCCCTCCCACAGGGTTCGAGACCCAGTACTTC. The whole variable domain, filled in from reference TRBV7-9 and TRBJ2-5, reads DTGVSQNPRHKITKRGQNVTFRCDPISEHNRLYWYRQTLGQGPEFLTYFQNEAQLEKSRLLSDRFSAERPKGSFSTLEIQRTEQGDSAMYLCASSPPTGFETQYFGPGTRLLVL.

The chain employs TRBV7-2 and TRBJ1-3, with 9 bases aligning to TRBD1. The CDR3 is 15 residues long. CDR1 is SGHTA, CDR2 FQGNSA, per germline. V trimming: 1 base; J trimming: 7 bases; junction bases outside the gene matches: 5. The CDR3 nucleotides are TGTGCCAGCAGCTTAGACAGGGGGCGTACGAACACCATATATTTT. It yields the protein CASSLDRGRTNTIYF.

This clonotype has more than one count but fewer than ten. The chain carries TRBV12-3 or TRBV12-4 and TRBJ2-3; D possibly corresponds to TRBD1 (5 bases). V lost 3 bases to trimming and J lost 4 bases, with 11 bases between them. This CDR3 is 14 amino acids long. This CDR3 is CASSFVGVADTQYF. The CDR3 DNA reads TGTGCCAGCAGTTTCGTAGGGGTGGCAGATACGCAGTATTTT.

There are a few counts of this clonotype. This chain connects TRBV29-1 to TRBJ1-1, with TRBD1 matching 7 bases. The CDR3 length is 14 residues. The V and J ends lost 0 bases and 4 bases, in that order; junction bases with no gene match: 5. The germline V gene encodes CDR1 SQVTM and CDR2 ANQGSEA. The CDR3 DNA reads TGCAGCGTTGAAGATACAGGGGCTACCACTGAAGCTTTCTTT. This codes for CSVEDTGATTEAFF.

The chain recombines TRBV20-1 with TRBJ2-5; D is undetermined. Germline CDR1 is DFQATT and CDR2 is SNEGSKA (reference sequence). V lost 2 bases and J 1 base, leaving 14 bases between the germline ends. The CDR3 contains 15 residues. For the CDR3, the DNA is TGCAGTGCTAGATCCTTTGGGTCGGCCCAAGAGACCCAGTACTTC. This sequence encodes CSARSFGSAQETQYF.

The rearrangement uses TRBV15 and TRBJ2-2, with D tentatively TRBD1 (6 bases). The CDR3 is made up of 14 amino acids. Germline-derived CDR1 and CDR2 are LNHNV and YYDKDF (reference sequence). Between the trimmed V and J ends, which lost 7 bases and 6 bases, there was a span of 15 bases. This CDR3 is CATTDRQGAGELFF. The CDR3 DNA is TGTGCCACCACCGACAGGCAGGGAGCCGGGGAGCTGTTTTTT.

The gene calls are TRBV5-1 and TRBJ2-1; no reliable D call. Germline CDR1 is SGHRS and CDR2 is YFSETQ. This CDR3 has 13 residues. Trimming left V 5 bases short and J 7 bases short, with 13 bases between. This chain's CDR3 is CASRLILGNEQFF. The CDR3 coding sequence is TGCGCCAGCAGGCTCATTCTAGGTAATGAGCAGTTCTTC.

The V gene is TRBV18, the J gene TRBJ1-2; 7 positions agree with TRBD1. Germline CDR1 is KGHSH and CDR2 is LQKENI. The CDR3 is 14 amino acids. Trimming took 3 bases from V and 3 from J; bases not matched to a gene: 4. CDR3 region: CASSPEGAYYGYTF. DNA of the CDR3: TGTGCCAGCTCACCGGAGGGGGCATACTATGGCTACACCTTC.

This clonotype was detected ten times or more. This sequence joins TRBV12-3 or TRBV12-4 and TRBJ2-7; 9 bases map to TRBD1. The CDR3 loop spans 15 amino acids. J gave up 2 bases and V 6 bases, and 8 bases lay outside the gene matches. The CDR3 coding sequence is TGTGCCAGCAGCCTGGGACAGGGCACGACCTACGAGCAGTACTTC. This gives the protein CASSLGQGTTYEQYF.

The chain carries TRBV5-8 and TRBJ2-5, with a possible D match to TRBD1 (5 bases). Trimming shortened V by 4 bases and J by 3 bases, and 16 bases separated the two germline ends. This CDR3 has 15 residues. CDR1 and CDR2 (germline): SGHTS, YDEGEE. CDR3 sequence (DNA): TGTGCCAGCAGCCTGACTCGACCCAGGGAAGAGACCCAGTACTTC. Translated, it gives CASSLTRPREETQYF.

This clonotype was found a few times. V and J are TRBV6-2 or TRBV6-3 and TRBJ2-3; D is ambiguous. The germline gives CDR1 MNHEY, CDR2 SVGEGT. This CDR3 is built from 14 residues. V was trimmed by 2 bases and J by 6 bases, leaving 12 bases between them. The CDR3 here is CASSYTAATDTQYF. DNA for the CDR3: TGTGCCAGCAGTTACACAGCAGCGACGGATACGCAGTATTTT.

V gene TRBV14 combines with J gene TRBJ2-5, with D unclear. V lost 2 bases and J 5 bases, leaving 9 bases between the germline ends. This CDR3 is built from 13 residues. CDR1 and CDR2 (germline): SGHDN, FVKESK. This CDR3 reads CASSQLGSETQYF. The CDR3 bases are TGTGCCAGCAGCCAATTAGGAAGTGAGACCCAGTACTTC.

Here the CDR3 DNA reads TGTGCCAGCAGACAGGGAGAGACTGAAGCTTTCTTT. It is translated as CASRQGETEAFF. V gene TRBV6-6 combines with J gene TRBJ1-1, with D tentatively TRBD1 (6 bases). With 6 bases removed from V and 5 bases from J, the gap between germline ends came to 10 bases. The germline gives CDR1 MNHNY, CDR2 SVGAGI (reference sequence). The CDR3 sequence is 12 residues long.

This chain connects TRBV28 to TRBJ2-1; 7 bases fit TRBD1. The junction had 25 bases not matched to a gene; V was cut back by 3 bases and J by 8 bases. This CDR3 comprises 20 residues. Per germline, CDR1 MDHEN and CDR2 SYDVKM. The CDR3 DNA reads as TGTGCCAGCAGTTTGACTTCCTTCTGGACAGGACCCACTATCGGCGATGAGCAGTTCTTC. It translates to CASSLTSFWTGPTIGDEQFF.

A few counts support this clonotype. This sequence joins TRBV2 and TRBJ1-6; TRBD1 matches at 8 bases. V shed 6 bases, J shed 5 bases, and the junction held 6 bases outside the gene matches. CDR3 length equals 15 residues. Looked up from germline, CDR1 is SNHLY and CDR2 is FYNNEI. The CDR3: CASSGGQANNSPLHF. In DNA, the CDR3 is TGTGCCAGCAGCGGGGGACAGGCTAATAATTCACCCCTCCACTTT.

The CDR3 sequence: CASSLSLAGTYEQYF. The DNA of the CDR3 is TGTGCCAGCAGTTTATCACTGGCAGGGACCTACGAGCAGTACTTC. The V call is TRBV27, the J call TRBJ2-7; D perhaps matches TRBD1 (5 bases). Germline V lookup: CDR1 MNHEY, CDR2 SMNVEV (reference sequence). The CDR3 is made up of 15 amino acids. V was pared by 0 bases and J by 2 bases, with 11 bases between.

The CDR3 DNA is TGTGCCAGCAGCTCCATGACAGGCCACGAGCAGTACTTC. Its protein product is CASSSMTGHEQYF. The chain has TRBV7-9 and TRBJ2-7; weak D call: TRBD1 (6 bases). Germline V gene sequence: CDR1 SEHNR, CDR2 FQNEAQ (reference sequence). The CDR3 covers 13 residues. Trimming cost V 4 bases and J 5 bases, with 12 bases left between them.

This clonotype was observed a handful of times. This chain uses TRBV20-1 with TRBJ2-2; D may be TRBD1 (5 bases). V was trimmed by 0 bases and J by 1 base, leaving 12 bases between them. CDR3 size: 16 residues. Germline V gene data show CDR1 as DFQATT and CDR2 as SNEGSKA (reference sequence). The CDR3: CSARDFGQGNTGELFF. The CDR3 nucleotides are TGCAGTGCTAGAGATTTTGGGCAGGGGAACACCGGGGAGCTGTTTTTT.

In this sample, this clonotype turned up a few times. V is TRBV6-1 and J is TRBJ2-7; D may correspond to TRBD1 or TRBD2 (7 bases each). The CDR3 contains 14 residues. CDR1 is MNHNS, CDR2 SASEGT, per germline. Trimming cost V 7 bases and J 2 bases, with 15 bases left between them. CDR3 coding DNA: TGTGCCAGCACCAGACAGGGAGGGCCCTACGAGCAGTACTTC. Translating it yields CASTRQGGPYEQYF.

V gene TRBV20-1 combines with J gene TRBJ2-3; D is undetermined. Germline loops: CDR1 DFQATT, CDR2 SNEGSKA (reference sequence). The V end lost 0 bases, the J end lost 2 bases, and 12 bases lay between the germline ends. CDR3 length: 15 amino acids. The CDR3 nucleotides are TGCAGTGCTAGAGATCCTTTAGGGCACACAGATACGCAGTATTTT. This translates into CSARDPLGHTDTQYF.

The CDR3 DNA follows: TGTGCCAGCAGTCGTCGGGGGACCATGAACACTGAAGCTTTCTTT. Protein product: CASSRRGTMNTEAFF. The V gene is TRBV28, the J gene TRBJ1-1, with a tentative D call TRBD1 (5 bases). With 5 bases removed from V and 0 bases from J, the gap between germline ends came to 13 bases. Germline assignment: CDR1 MDHEN and CDR2 SYDVKM. The CDR3 runs 15 residues.

Ten or more counts support this clonotype. Germline is not matched at one junction end, which may reflect a read error. CDR3 bases: TGTGCTAGCAGCTTAAGTCCAGGGGGCGGTACGCAGTATTTT. The encoded protein is CASSLSPGGGTQYF. This rearrangement joins TRBV7-7 to TRBJ2-3; 8 bases match TRBD1. Germline CDR1 reads SSHAT; CDR2 reads FNYEAQ (reference sequence). The CDR3 runs to 14 residues.

This clonotype occurred many times. The chain joins TRBV6-5 to TRBJ1-5; a possible D gene is TRBD1 (5 bases). V gave up 2 bases and J gave up 4 bases, with 18 bases separating them. CDR3 length: 17 amino acids. Per the germline V gene, CDR1 is MNHEY and CDR2 is SVGAGI. The CDR3 region is CASSYRKPGGSNQPQHF. The CDR3 DNA reads TGTGCCAGCAGTTACCGCAAACCGGGGGGATCGAATCAGCCCCAGCATTTT.